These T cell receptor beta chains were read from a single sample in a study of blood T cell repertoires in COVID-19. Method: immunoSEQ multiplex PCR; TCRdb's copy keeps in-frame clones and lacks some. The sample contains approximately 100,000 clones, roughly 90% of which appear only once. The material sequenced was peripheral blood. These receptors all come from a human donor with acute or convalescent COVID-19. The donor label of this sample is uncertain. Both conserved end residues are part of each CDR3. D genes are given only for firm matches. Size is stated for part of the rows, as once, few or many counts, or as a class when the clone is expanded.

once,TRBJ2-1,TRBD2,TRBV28,CASRLTLAAHYNEQFF,TGTGCCAGCAGATTAACACTAGCGGCCCACTACAATGAGCAGTTCTTC
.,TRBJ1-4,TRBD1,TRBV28,CASSSPGGEKLFF,TGTGCCAGCAGTTCTCCAGGGGGAGAAAAACTGTTTTTT
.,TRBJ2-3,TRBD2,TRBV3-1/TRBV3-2,CASTLLAGATDTQYF,TGTGCCAGCACTCTACTAGCGGGGGCCACAGATACGCAGTATTTT
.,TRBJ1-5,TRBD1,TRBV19,CASSRGQVGNQPQHF,TGTGCCAGTAGTAGGGGACAGGTGGGCAATCAGCCCCAGCATTTT
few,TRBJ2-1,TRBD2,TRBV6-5,CASSRAGATNEQFF,TGTGCCAGCAGCCGAGCGGGGGCCACCAATGAGCAGTTCTTC
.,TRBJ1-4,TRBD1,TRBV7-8,CASSLWGQANEKLFF,TGTGCCAGCAGCTTATGGGGACAGGCTAATGAAAAACTGTTTTTT
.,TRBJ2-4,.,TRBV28,CASSLVRDIQYF,TGTGCCAGCAGTTTAGTGAGGGACATTCAGTACTTC
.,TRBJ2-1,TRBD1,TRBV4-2,CASSQDIPGGSLNEQFF,TGTGCCAGCAGCCAAGATATTCCAGGGGGCTCGTTGAATGAGCAGTTCTTC
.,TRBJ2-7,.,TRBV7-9,CASSFEVIPPYEQYF,TGTGCCAGCAGCTTCGAGGTGATCCCCCCCTACGAGCAGTACTTC
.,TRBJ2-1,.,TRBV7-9,CASSLVRSNEQFF,TGTGCCAGCAGCTTAGTCCGTTCCAATGAGCAGTTCTTC
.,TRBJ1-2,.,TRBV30,CAWKRKSTYGYTF,TGTGCCTGGAAAAGGAAGTCGACTTATGGCTACACCTTC
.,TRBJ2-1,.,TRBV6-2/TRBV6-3,CASSYPTGRSNEQFF,TGTGCCAGCAGTTACCCGACAGGGAGGTCCAATGAGCAGTTCTTC
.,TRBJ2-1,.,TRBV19,CASSIRDNNSYNEQFF,TGTGCCAGTAGTATCCGGGACAACAACTCCTACAATGAGCAGTTCTTC
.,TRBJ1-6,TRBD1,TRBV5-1,CASSNQDRGQGYNSPLHF,TGCGCCAGCAGCAACCAGGACAGGGGGCAGGGCTATAATTCACCCCTCCACTTT
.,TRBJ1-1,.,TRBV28,CASMRIGDTEAFF,TGTGCCAGCATGAGGATTGGAGACACTGAAGCTTTCTTT
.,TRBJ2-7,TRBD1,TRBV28,CASSRTGVYEQYF,TGTGCCAGCAGTCGGACAGGGGTGTACGAGCAGTACTTC
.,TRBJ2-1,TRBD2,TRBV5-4,CASSSLAGDYNEQFF,TGTGCCAGCAGCTCCCTTGCGGGGGATTACAATGAGCAGTTCTTC
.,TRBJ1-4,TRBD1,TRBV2,CASSIGAGGEEKLFF,TGTGCCAGCAGCATCGGGGCAGGGGGCGAGGAAAAACTGTTTTTT
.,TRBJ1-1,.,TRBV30,CACTPGGYTEAFF,TGTGCCTGCACTCCCGGGGGGTACACTGAAGCTTTCTTT
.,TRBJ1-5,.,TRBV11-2,CASSLTEFNQPQHF,TGTGCCAGCAGCTTGACAGAATTCAATCAGCCCCAGCATTTT
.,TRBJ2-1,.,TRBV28,CASSLKQGWEQFF,TGTGCCAGCAGTCTAAAACAGGGATGGGAGCAGTTCTTC
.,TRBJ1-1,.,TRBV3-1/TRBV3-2,CASSRARSEAFF,TGTGCCAGCAGCCGAGCCCGCTCTGAAGCTTTCTTT
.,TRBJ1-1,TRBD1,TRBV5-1,CASSSGQENTEAFF,TGCGCCAGCAGCTCCGGACAGGAGAACACTGAAGCTTTCTTT
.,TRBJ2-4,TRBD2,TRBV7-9,CASSLGAERGAYIQYF,TGTGCCAGCAGCTTAGGGGCAGAGCGGGGGGCCTACATTCAGTACTTC
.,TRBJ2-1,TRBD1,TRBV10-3,CAISFEGAMDEQFF,TGTGCCATCAGTTTTGAGGGGGCTATGGATGAGCAGTTCTTC
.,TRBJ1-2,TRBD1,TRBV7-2,CASSPTGQGSYGYTF,TGTGCCAGCAGCCCTACCGGACAGGGGAGCTATGGCTACACCTTC
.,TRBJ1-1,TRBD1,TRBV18,CASSPRQGLGTEAFF,TGTGCCAGCTCACCTCGACAGGGGTTAGGCACTGAAGCTTTCTTT
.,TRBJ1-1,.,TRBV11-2,CASSLAGGLAFF,TGTGCCAGCAGCTTGGCGGGGGGGTTAGCTTTCTTT